This entry describes one T cell receptor (beta chain). Its antigen is undetermined. This sample is drawn from a study of post-analysis software for immune sequencing data. Turning to the study itself: Relapsing-remitting, secondary progressive and progressive-relapsing courses of multiple sclerosis were included.

Every TCR beta cDNA library bore unique molecular identifiers. MiXCR was run by TCRdb on the PCR reads, yielding one entry per CDR3 protein. The sample has some 890,000 distinct CDR3 sequences, roughly 50% seen once; the top ten hold 4.6%. Per germline, CDR1 ENHRY and CDR2 SYGVKD. This CDR3 has 16 residues. General observations from the study: Comparison of patients with controls showed four or five TRBV segments more frequent in patients, TRBV5-6, TRBV5-1 and TRBV20-1 among them.

The sequence was obtained from a girl between 10 and 17 years old with multiple sclerosis. The chain has TRBV10-3 and TRBJ2-5; D may match TRBD1 or TRBD2 (5 bases each). The DNA end is more similar to TRBJ2-4, so the J call may be wrong. Sequenced input: blood. The CDR3 loop reads CAISESGVEPKNIQYF. In DNA form, the CDR3 reads TGTGCCATCAGTGAGTCGGGGGTGGAGCCAAAAAACATTCAGTACTTC.